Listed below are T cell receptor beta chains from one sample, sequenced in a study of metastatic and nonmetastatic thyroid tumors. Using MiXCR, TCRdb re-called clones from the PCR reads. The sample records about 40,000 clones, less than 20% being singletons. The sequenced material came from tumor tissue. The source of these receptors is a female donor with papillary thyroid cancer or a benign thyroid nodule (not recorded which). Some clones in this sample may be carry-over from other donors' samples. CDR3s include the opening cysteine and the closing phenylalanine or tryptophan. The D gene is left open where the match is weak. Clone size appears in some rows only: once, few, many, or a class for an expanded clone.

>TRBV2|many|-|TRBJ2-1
TGTGCCAGCAGTGAAGCGCTTCGGGGGCGGGAAAAGGAAAATGAGCAGTTCTTC
CASSEALRGREKENEQFF
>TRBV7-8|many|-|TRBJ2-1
TGTGCCAGCAGCTTCCGTCTTTCAAGCAATGAGCAGTTCTTC
CASSFRLSSNEQFF
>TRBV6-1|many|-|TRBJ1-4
TGTGCCAGCAGTGAACTGAGAGGAGCAGGGACTAATGAAAAACTGTTTTTT
CASSELRGAGTNEKLFF
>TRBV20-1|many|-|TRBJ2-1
TGCAGTGCTTCCGGGACAAGGAGGAGCAATGAGCAGTTCTTC
CSASGTRRSNEQFF
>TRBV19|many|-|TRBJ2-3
TGTGCCAGTAGTATAGGAATAGGGAGTTTCACAGATACGCAGTATTTT
CASSIGIGSFTDTQYF
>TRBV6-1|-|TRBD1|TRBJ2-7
TGTGCCAGCAGCAAGGGACAGGACCTTTACGAGCAGTACTTC
CASSKGQDLYEQYF
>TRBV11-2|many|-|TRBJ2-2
TGTGCCAGCAGCTTAACTCAGTCCAGGACCGGGGAGCTGTTTTTT
CASSLTQSRTGELFF
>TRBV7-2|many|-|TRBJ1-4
TGTGCCAGCAGCTTAGCGGTGAACCCTGCAACTAATGAAAAACTGTTTTTT
CASSLAVNPATNEKLFF
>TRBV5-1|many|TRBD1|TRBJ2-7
TGCGCCAGCAGCTTAGGGGACAGCAACTACGAGCAGTACTTC
CASSLGDSNYEQYF
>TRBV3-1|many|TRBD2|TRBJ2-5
TGTGCCAGCAGCCTTCTGACTAGCGGAGAAGAGACCCAGTACTTC
CASSLLTSGEETQYF
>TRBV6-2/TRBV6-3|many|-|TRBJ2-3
TGTGCCAGCAGTAATCTACAGGGCACAGATACGCAGTATTTT
CASSNLQGTDTQYF
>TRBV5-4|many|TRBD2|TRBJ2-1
TGTGCCAGCAGCTTGGGGGCTAGCGGCTACAATGAGCAGTTCTTC
CASSLGASGYNEQFF
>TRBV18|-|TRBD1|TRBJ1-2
TGTGCCAGCTCAACGACAGGGGCAGGCTACACCTTC
CASSTTGAGYTF
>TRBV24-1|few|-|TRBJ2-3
TGTGCCACCAGTGAGACGAGGGTATATACGCAGTATTTT
CATSETRVYTQYF
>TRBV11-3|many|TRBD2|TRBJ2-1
TGTGCCAGCAGCTTAGGTCGACTAGCGGGAGTAGACAATGAGCAGTTCTTC
CASSLGRLAGVDNEQFF
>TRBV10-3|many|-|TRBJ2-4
TGTGCCATCAGTGAGTCTTCAGCAAAAGCCAAAAACATTCAGTACTTC
CAISESSAKAKNIQYF
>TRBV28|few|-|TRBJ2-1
TGTGCCAGCAGTTTATGGAATGAGCAGTTCTTC
CASSLWNEQFF
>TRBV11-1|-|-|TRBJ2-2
TGTGCCAGCATCTTAGGCCCAGGTACGAACACCGGGGAGCTGTTTTTT
CASILGPGTNTGELFF
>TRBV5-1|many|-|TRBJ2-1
TGCGCCAGCAGCTTGGGGGCGGATCCGTGGTTCTTC
CASSLGADPWFF
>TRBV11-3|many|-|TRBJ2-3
TGTGCCAGCAGCTCCGGGACCACAGATACGCAGTATTTT
CASSSGTTDTQYF